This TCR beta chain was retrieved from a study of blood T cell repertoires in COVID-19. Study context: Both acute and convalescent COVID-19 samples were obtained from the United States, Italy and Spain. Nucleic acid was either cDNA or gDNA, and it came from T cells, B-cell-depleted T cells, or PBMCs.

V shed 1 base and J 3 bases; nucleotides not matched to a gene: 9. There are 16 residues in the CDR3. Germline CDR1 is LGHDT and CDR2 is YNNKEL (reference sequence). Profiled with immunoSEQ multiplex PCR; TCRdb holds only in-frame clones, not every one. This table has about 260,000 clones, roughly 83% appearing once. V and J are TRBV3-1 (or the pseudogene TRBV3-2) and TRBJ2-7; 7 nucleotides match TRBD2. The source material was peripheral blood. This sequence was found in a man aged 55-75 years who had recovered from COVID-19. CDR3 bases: TGTGCCAGCAGCCAAGTCGGGGCTAGCGGACGCTACGAGCAGTACTTC. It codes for CASSQVGASGRYEQYF.